The next 14 T cell receptor beta chains were all read from a single sample in a study of blood T cells in healthy people across ages. Alongside a J-beta primer mix, a sample-barcoded 5' primer served in a second PCR lasting about 7 to 12 cycles. A single record per CDR3 protein comes from TCRdb applying MiXCR to the 5' RACE reads. The data contain roughly 730,000 distinct CDR3 sequences, roughly 50% of them singletons. The sample taken for sequencing was blood. The receptors were sampled from a man aged 35-49 years in good health.

The gene calls are TRBV5-1 and TRBJ2-4; D not certain. The end of the DNA aligns better with TRBJ2-7, so the J call may be wrong. The CDR3 runs 14 residues. CDR1 is SGHRS and CDR2 is YFSETQ in the germline V gene. This CDR3 is CASSLDFSSYEQYF. In DNA form, the CDR3 reads TGCGCCAGCAGCTTGGACTTTAGCTCCTACGAGCAGTACTTC.

V and J are TRBV29-1 and TRBJ1-5; D gene ambiguous. The ends were cut back, 4 bases at V and 0 bases at J, with 4 bases in the middle. The CDR3 length is 12 residues. The germline gives CDR1 SQVTM, CDR2 ANQGSEA. The CDR3 region is CSVGVSNQPQHF. As DNA, the CDR3 is TGCAGCGTTGGGGTTAGCAATCAGCCCCAGCATTTT.

This clonotype was found a few times. CDR3: CASSSPGTGVSDTQYF. CDR3 sequence (DNA): TGTGCCAGCAGCTCCCCCGGGACAGGGGTCTCAGATACGCAGTATTTT. This chain connects TRBV9 to TRBJ2-3, with 10 bases lining up with TRBD1. The germline V gene encodes CDR1 SGDLS and CDR2 YYNGEE. CDR3 length: 16 residues. J lost 4 bases, V lost 4 bases, and 9 bases had no gene match.

This chain joins TRBV6-1 and TRBJ2-5; maybe TRBD2 (6 bases). V shed 4 bases and J shed 0 bases, with 9 bases lying between them. Looked up from germline, CDR1 is MNHNS and CDR2 is SASEGT. This CDR3 is 14 amino acids long. CDR3 bases: TGTGCCAGCAGTGCAGGGAGGTACCAAGAGACCCAGTACTTC. The encoded protein is CASSAGRYQETQYF.

This clonotype has only a few counts. The chain employs TRBV7-2 and TRBJ2-7; D perhaps matches TRBD1 (5 bases). The CDR3 is 13 amino acids. The V end lost 5 bases, the J end lost 7 bases, and 15 bases lay between the germline ends. From germline, CDR1 is SGHTA and CDR2 FQGNSA. CDR3 in amino acids: CASSVRQWDEQYF. The CDR3 DNA follows: TGTGCCAGCAGCGTTCGACAGTGGGATGAGCAGTACTTC.

The V and J genes are TRBV5-1 and TRBJ2-5; 13 bases line up with TRBD2. This CDR3 region has 19 residues. Trimming removed 4 bases from V and 2 bases from J; junction bases left unmatched: 14. Germline-derived CDR1 and CDR2 are SGHRS and YFSETQ. Written as DNA, the CDR3 is TGCGCCAGCAGCCCCCGGCGGACTAGCGGGGGAACGGTTCAAGAGACCCAGTACTTC. Protein: CASSPRRTSGGTVQETQYF.

The V and J genes are TRBV7-6 and TRBJ2-3; maybe TRBD2 (5 bases). The germline gives CDR1 SGHVS, CDR2 FNYEAQ. The CDR3 has 16 residues. V lost 1 base and J 5 bases, leaving 16 bases between the germline ends. In DNA form, the CDR3 reads TGTGCCAGCAGCTTAGAAGGGTGGGAGAGGGAAGATACGCAGTATTTT. It is translated as CASSLEGWEREDTQYF.

Only a few counts were recorded for this clonotype. V and J are TRBV7-9 and TRBJ2-3; D uncertain. The CDR3 has 15 amino acids. Trimming left V 4 bases short and J 0 bases short, with 11 bases between. The V gene's germline CDR1 is SEHNR and CDR2 FQNEAQ (reference sequence). The CDR3 loop reads CASSSTKTSTDTQYF. The CDR3 DNA reads as TGTGCCAGCAGCTCAACGAAGACTAGCACAGATACGCAGTATTTT.

V is TRBV12-3 or TRBV12-4 and J is TRBJ2-7, with 7 positions matching TRBD2. With 6 bases clipped from V and 2 bases from J, the junction kept 13 bases outside the gene matches. CDR3 size: 16 residues. CDR3 bases: TGTGCCAGCAGCATTTCGGGGAGCGGGAACCCCTACGAGCAGTACTTC. This translates into CASSISGSGNPYEQYF.

The chain has TRBV2 and TRBJ2-2; no firm D call. This CDR3 region has 14 residues. V was shortened by 4 bases and J by 0 bases, with 6 bases between the two germline ends. CDR1 and CDR2 (germline): SNHLY, FYNNEI. CDR3 sequence reads: CASSGKPNTGELFF. The CDR3 DNA sequence: TGTGCCAGCAGTGGAAAACCGAACACCGGGGAGCTGTTTTTT.

The chain links TRBV5-1 to TRBJ1-1; D unresolved. The ends were cut back, 4 bases at V and 0 bases at J, with 13 bases in the middle. Germline-derived CDR1 and CDR2 are SGHRS and YFSETQ. This CDR3 is 15 amino acids long. Here the CDR3 reads CASSPTDPLNTEAFF. DNA of the CDR3: TGCGCCAGCAGCCCGACGGACCCTTTGAACACTGAAGCTTTCTTT.

The rearrangement uses TRBV4-2 and TRBJ2-5; 9 bases agree with TRBD2. This CDR3 is 16 amino acids long. V lost 0 bases, J lost 5 bases, and 7 bases stayed unmatched. CDR1 is LGHNA and CDR2 is YNFKEQ in the germline V gene. The CDR3 DNA sequence: TGTGCCAGCAGCCAAGAGGCTAGCGGGGCGTGGGAGACCCAGTACTTC. Translation gives CASSQEASGAWETQYF.

V and J are TRBV6-2 or TRBV6-3 and TRBJ2-3, with a tentative D call TRBD1 (6 bases). This CDR3 contains 14 residues. The germline CDR1 and CDR2 sequences are MNHEY and SVGEGT. The ends were cut back, 7 bases at V and 1 base at J, with 12 bases in the middle. This CDR3 reads CASNNRAGTDTQYF. CDR3 nucleotides: TGTGCCAGCAACAACAGGGCCGGCACAGATACGCAGTATTTT.

V usage is TRBV28 and J usage is TRBJ2-3; D ambiguous. V gave up 3 bases and J gave up 4 bases, with 17 bases separating them. The CDR3 is 16 amino acids. Germline V gene sequence: CDR1 MDHEN, CDR2 SYDVKM. The CDR3 loop is CASSFSPSPVADTQYF. The CDR3 nucleotides read TGTGCCAGCAGTTTTTCCCCCAGCCCGGTCGCAGATACGCAGTATTTT.